The 2 T cell receptor beta chains below come from one sample, sequenced in a study of blood T cell repertoires in COVID-19. Sequencing was performed with immunoSEQ multiplex PCR; in TCRdb, only in-frame clones are kept and a portion is missing. The table shows 240,000 or so clones, with around four fifths occurring only once. Input material: peripheral blood. The receptors shown here come from a woman between 55 and 75 years old with active or convalescent COVID-19.

In nucleotides, the CDR3 is TGTGCCAGCAGGGAGACAGCCTATGGCTACACCTTC. This gives the protein CASRETAYGYTF. The V gene is TRBV6-5, the J gene TRBJ1-2; D might be TRBD1 (5 bases). The CDR3 has 12 residues. The V and J ends lost 6 bases and 4 bases respectively, with 9 bases between them. Germline V gene sequence: CDR1 MNHEY, CDR2 SVGAGI.

The chain joins TRBV9 to TRBJ1-6, with TRBD1 as a possible D gene (6 bases). The V end was cut by 5 bases, the J end by 8 bases, with 14 bases between. CDR3 length: 14 amino acids. Germline V lookup: CDR1 SGDLS, CDR2 YYNGEE. The DNA for the CDR3 is TGTGCCAGCAGACGTGGGGGCTCCGATTCACCCCTCCACTTT. Encoded protein: CASRRGGSDSPLHF.